This entry concerns a single TCR beta chain. A few counts support this clone. The antigen it recognizes is unknown. No quality values exist for individual bases; no much larger clone is one base distant. These data belong to a study of radiation and T cells in renal cell carcinoma (TCRdb year 2020). Background for the entire study: TCR beta sequencing covered 50 to 55 samples in total, comprising approximately 25 tumors and 27 peripheral blood samples. The final blood draw was performed at 4 weeks after radiation, at the same time as nephrectomy. Across all 50 or so samples, around 4,000,000 unique CDR3 nucleotide sequences, encoding roughly 2,600,000 unique CDR3 amino acid sequences, were identified. Study-wide findings and limitations: Because pretreatment tumor biopsies were not available, the baseline intratumoral presence of clonotypes could not be determined. Top tumor clonotypes rose in blood from baseline to 2 weeks post-radiation, then contracted by 4 weeks, suggesting transient expansion of tumor-resident clones. Dynamics of the blood repertoire were not tracked past 4 weeks after treatment. The single-armed trial design could not address effects of radiation dose or scheduling on the TCR repertoire.

From cysteine to phenylalanine, the CDR3 is 15 amino acids long. The only DNA kept is the CDR3, 45 bases in frame from the first base. From the germline V gene, CDR1 is MGHRA and CDR2 is YSYEKL. V trim: 4 bases; J trim: 8 bases; unmatched bases: 8. TCR beta libraries were generated from genomic DNA with the immunoSEQ kit, following the manufacturer's recommendations. Library preparation used a first multiplex PCR with proprietary primers, then a second PCR adding unique barcodes, with bead cleanups after each round. Each sample batch included a kit-provided positive control reaction and a negative control reaction. The final libraries were assessed on an Agilent 4200 TapeStation D1000 ScreenTape, pooled by volume, and quantified by qPCR. An Illumina NextSeq500 fitted with a MidOutput 150-cycle cartridge performed the sequencing, running 156 Read1 cycles and 15 Index1 cycles with the kit's custom primers. The pooled library was loaded at 0.9 to 1 pM, with an approximately 20% PhiX control spiked in. Concerning the study's data processing: Vendor-processed data were analyzed in R, with a clonotype defined as all T cells sharing the same CDR3 nucleotide sequence. In the clone abundance analyses, frequencies in each sample were normalized to that sample's 10,000 most abundant clones. Public T cell clones, averaging fewer than five per sample, were removed before analysis. An abundance difference of at least 32-fold between compartments was the criterion for calling clonotypes tumor-enriched or baseline blood-enriched. A beta-binomial differential abundance model was applied to find clonotypes that expanded or contracted between blood time points. Tumor-blood repertoire similarity was measured with the Baroni-Urbani and Buser coefficient, and groups were compared using two-tailed Wilcoxon tests in R. The table was pulled from immuneACCESS by TCRdb, which kept in-frame rearrangements only. Such tables lose some clones; where checked, under half of the loss comes from unresolved V genes, and the rest has no known cause. That table furnishes V, J and clone size, whereas the DNA furnished D and trimming. The sample includes under 100,000 clones, with 70% to 90% observed a single time. Clones ranked in the top ten supply approximately 9.6% of the sample.

What this sample's time point label stands for: blood 4 weeks post-SBRT, at nephrectomy. The treatment or condition label of this sample denotes: 15 Gy SBRT to primary tumor, nephrectomy 4 weeks later. The samples were drawn from a clinical trial, where primary renal cell carcinomas were treated with 15 Gy of stereotactic body radiation therapy and then removed by nephrectomy 4 weeks afterward. Serial peripheral blood from radiation-treated patients was sampled at baseline, 2 weeks and 4 weeks after SBRT to track tumor-enriched clonotypes. All patients had renal cell carcinoma with clear cell pathology. Genomic DNA for TCR sequencing was prepared using the QIAamp DNA Blood Mini Kit (Qiagen). The analyses included just those samples that passed every quality control check.

The sequenced sample was blood, obtained from a patient whose treatment included radiotherapy and nephrectomy. Recombination joined TRBV4-1 with TRBJ1-4, and 9 bases in between align with TRBD1. This sequence was found in a man aged 50 or older with renal cell carcinoma. The nucleotides read TGCGCCAGCAGCCCCCGGGACAGGGCAGAAGAAAAACTGTTTTTT. Its translation reads: CASSPRDRAEEKLFF.